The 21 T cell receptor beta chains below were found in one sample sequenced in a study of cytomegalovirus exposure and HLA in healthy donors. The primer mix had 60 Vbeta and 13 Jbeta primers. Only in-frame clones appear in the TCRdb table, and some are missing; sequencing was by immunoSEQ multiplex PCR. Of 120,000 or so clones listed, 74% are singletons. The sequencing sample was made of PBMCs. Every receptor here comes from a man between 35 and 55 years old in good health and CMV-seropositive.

The CDR3 nucleotides are TGCGCCAGCAGCTTGGGAGGGGCCCAGGGGGATGAGCAGTTCTTC. It specifies CASSLGGAQGDEQFF. V is TRBV5-1 and J is TRBJ2-1, with 7 bases identical to TRBD1. The CDR3 has 15 residues. Germline CDR1 is SGHRS and CDR2 is YFSETQ. J lost 8 bases, V lost 0 bases, and 8 bases had no gene match.

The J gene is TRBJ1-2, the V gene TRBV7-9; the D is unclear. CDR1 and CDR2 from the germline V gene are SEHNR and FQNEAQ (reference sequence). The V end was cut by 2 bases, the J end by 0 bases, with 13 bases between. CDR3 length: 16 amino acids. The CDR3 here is CASSLKEGLTNYGYTF. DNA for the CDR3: TGTGCCAGCAGCTTAAAAGAGGGCCTCACTAACTATGGCTACACCTTC. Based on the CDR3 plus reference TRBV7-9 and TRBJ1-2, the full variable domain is DTGVSQNPRHKITKRGQNVTFRCDPISEHNRLYWYRQTLGQGPEFLTYFQNEAQLEKSRLLSDRFSAERPKGSFSTLEIQRTEQGDSAMYLCASSLKEGLTNYGYTFGSGTRLTVV.

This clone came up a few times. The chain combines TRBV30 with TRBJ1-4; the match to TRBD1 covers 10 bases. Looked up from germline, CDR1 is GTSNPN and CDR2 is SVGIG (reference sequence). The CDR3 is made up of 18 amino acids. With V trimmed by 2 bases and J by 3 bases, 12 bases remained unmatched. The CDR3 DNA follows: TGTGCCTGGAGTTGGTACGGGACAGGGGCCTCGTCTAATGAAAAACTGTTTTTT. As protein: CAWSWYGTGASSNEKLFF.

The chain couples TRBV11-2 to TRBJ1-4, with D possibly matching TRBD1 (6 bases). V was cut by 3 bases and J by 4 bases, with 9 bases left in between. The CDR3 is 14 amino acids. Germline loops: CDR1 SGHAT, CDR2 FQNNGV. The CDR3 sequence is CASSFGTSNEKLFF. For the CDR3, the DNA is TGTGCCAGCAGCTTTGGGACAAGTAATGAAAAACTGTTTTTT. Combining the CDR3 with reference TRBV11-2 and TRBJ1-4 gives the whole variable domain EAGVAQSPRYKIIEKRQSVAFWCNPISGHATLYWYQQILGQGPKLLIQFQNNGVVDDSQLPKDRFSAERLKGVDSTLKIQPAKLEDSAVYLCASSFGTSNEKLFFGSGTQLSVL.

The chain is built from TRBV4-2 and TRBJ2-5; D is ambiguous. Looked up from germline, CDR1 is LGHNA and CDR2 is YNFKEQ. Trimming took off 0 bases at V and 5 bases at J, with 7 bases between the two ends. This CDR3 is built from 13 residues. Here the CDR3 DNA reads TGTGCCAGCAGCCAAGACCCGGAGGAGACCCAGTACTTC. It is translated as CASSQDPEETQYF.

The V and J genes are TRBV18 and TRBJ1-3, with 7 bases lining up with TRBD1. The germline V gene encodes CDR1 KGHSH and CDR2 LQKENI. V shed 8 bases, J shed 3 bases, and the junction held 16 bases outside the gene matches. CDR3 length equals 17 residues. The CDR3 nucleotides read TGTGCCAGCCGACAGGGCACTGGGGTCTCTCTTGGAAACACCATATATTTT. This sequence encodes CASRQGTGVSLGNTIYF.

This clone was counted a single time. The CDR3 sequence: CASSPRGGRDNEQFF. CDR3 sequence (DNA): TGTGCCAGCAGCCCGAGGGGGGGACGCGACAATGAGCAGTTCTTC. This rearrangement joins TRBV7-3 to TRBJ2-1, with a possible D match to TRBD2 (7 bases). The V and J ends lost 5 bases and 5 bases respectively, with 16 bases between them. Germline CDR1 is SGHTA and CDR2 is FQGTGA. The CDR3 totals 15 residues.

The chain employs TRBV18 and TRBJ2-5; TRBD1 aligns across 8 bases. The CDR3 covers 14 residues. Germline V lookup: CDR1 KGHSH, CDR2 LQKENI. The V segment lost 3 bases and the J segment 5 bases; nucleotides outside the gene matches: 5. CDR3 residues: CASSPQGALETQYF. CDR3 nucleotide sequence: TGTGCCAGCTCACCTCAGGGGGCTCTGGAGACCCAGTACTTC.

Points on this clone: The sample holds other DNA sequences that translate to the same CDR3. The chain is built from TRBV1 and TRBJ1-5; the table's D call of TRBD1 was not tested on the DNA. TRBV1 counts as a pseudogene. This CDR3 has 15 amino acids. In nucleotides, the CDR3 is TGCACCAGCAGCCGCGGGGACAGTCTCAATCAGCCCCAGCATTTT. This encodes CTSSRGDSLNQPQHF.

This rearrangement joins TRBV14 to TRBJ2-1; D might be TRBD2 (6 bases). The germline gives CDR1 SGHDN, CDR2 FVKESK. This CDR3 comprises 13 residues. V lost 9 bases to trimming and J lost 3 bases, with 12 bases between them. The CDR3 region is CARGRWLYNEQFF. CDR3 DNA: TGTGCCAGGGGGAGGTGGCTCTACAATGAGCAGTTCTTC.

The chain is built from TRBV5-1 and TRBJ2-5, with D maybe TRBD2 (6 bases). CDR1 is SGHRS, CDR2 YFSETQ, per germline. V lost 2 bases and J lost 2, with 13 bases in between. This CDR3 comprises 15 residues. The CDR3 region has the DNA TGCGCCAGCAGCTTTGTTGGCGGGGCTCAAGAGACCCAGTACTTC. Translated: CASSFVGGAQETQYF.

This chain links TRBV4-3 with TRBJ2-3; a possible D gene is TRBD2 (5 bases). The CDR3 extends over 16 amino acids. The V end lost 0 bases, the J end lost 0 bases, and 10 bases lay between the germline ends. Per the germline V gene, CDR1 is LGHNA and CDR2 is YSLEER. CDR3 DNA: TGCGCCAGCAGCCAAGAGGGTAGCGCGAGCACAGATACGCAGTATTTT. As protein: CASSQEGSASTDTQYF.

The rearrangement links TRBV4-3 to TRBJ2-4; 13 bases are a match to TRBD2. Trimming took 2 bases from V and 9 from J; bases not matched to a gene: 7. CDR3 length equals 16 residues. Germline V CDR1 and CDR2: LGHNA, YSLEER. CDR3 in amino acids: CASSQSPGTSGTIQYF. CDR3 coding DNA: TGCGCCAGCAGCCAAAGTCCCGGGACTAGCGGGACCATTCAGTACTTC.

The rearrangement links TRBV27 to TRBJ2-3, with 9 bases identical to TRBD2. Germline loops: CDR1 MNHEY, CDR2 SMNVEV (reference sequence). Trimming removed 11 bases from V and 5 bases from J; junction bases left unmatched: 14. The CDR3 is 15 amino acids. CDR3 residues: CAVEGGAGGQDTQYF. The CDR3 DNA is TGTGCCGTTGAGGGGGGGGCGGGGGGGCAAGATACGCAGTATTTT.

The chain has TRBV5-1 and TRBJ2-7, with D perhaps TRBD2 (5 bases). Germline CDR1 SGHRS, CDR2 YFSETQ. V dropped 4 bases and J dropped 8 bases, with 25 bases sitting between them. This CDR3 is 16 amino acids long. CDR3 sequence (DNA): TGCGCCAGCAGCCCCCCCGGGGAGCGCCGCCTTGAACAGCAGTACTTC. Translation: CASSPPGERRLEQQYF.

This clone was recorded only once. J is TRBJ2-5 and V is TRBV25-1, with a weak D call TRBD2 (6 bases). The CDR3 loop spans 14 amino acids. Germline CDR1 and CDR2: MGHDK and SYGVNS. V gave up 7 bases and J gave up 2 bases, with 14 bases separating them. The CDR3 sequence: CASTERGGQETQYF. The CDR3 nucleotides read TGTGCCAGCACCGAGCGTGGAGGGCAAGAGACCCAGTACTTC. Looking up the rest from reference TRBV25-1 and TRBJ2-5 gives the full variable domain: EADIYQTPRYLVIGTGKKITLECSQTMGHDKMYWYQQDPGMELHLIHYSYGVNSTEKGDLSSESTVSRIRTEHFPLTLESARPSHTSQYLCASTERGGQETQYFGPGTRLLVL.

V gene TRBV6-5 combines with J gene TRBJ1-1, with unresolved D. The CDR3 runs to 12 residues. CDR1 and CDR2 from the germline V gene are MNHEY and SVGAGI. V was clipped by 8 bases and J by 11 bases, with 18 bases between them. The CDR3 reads CASLFKGRGAFF. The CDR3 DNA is TGTGCCAGCCTATTCAAAGGTCGCGGGGCTTTCTTT.

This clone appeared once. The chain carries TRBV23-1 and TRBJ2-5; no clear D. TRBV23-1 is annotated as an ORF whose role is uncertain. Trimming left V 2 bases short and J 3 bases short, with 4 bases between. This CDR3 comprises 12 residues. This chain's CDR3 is CASSQPEETQYF. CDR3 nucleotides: TGCGCCAGCAGTCAACCGGAAGAGACCCAGTACTTC.

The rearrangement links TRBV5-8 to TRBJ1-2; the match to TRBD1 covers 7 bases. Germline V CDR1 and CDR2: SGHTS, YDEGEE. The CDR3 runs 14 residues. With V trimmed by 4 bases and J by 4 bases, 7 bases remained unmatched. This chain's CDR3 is CASSANRGAYGYTF. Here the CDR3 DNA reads TGTGCCAGCAGCGCAAACAGGGGAGCCTATGGCTACACCTTC.

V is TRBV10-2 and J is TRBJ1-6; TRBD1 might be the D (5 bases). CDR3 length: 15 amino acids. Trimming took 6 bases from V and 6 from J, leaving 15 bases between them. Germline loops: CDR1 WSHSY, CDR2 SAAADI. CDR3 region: CASSPRQGRNSPLHF. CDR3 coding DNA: TGCGCCAGCAGCCCCCGGCAGGGTCGTAATTCACCCCTCCACTTT.

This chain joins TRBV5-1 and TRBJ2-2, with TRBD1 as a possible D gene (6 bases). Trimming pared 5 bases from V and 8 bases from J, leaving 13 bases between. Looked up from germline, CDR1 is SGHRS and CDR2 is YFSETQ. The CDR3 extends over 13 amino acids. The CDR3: CASSFGTRGELFF. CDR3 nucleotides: TGCGCCAGCAGTTTCGGGACACGAGGGGAGCTGTTTTTT.